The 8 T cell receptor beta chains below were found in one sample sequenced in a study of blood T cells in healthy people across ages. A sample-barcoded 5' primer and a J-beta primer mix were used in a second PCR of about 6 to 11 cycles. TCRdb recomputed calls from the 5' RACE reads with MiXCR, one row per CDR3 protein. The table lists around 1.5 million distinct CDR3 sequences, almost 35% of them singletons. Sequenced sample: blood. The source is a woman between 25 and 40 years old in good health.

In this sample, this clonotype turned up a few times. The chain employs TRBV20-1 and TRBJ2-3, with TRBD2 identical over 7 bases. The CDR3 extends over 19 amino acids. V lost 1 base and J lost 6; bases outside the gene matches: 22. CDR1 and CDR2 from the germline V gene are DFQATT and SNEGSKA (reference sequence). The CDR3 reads CSARVGVAGREAAMDTQYF. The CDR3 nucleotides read TGCAGTGCTAGAGTTGGGGTAGCGGGTCGAGAGGCGGCTATGGATACGCAGTATTTT.

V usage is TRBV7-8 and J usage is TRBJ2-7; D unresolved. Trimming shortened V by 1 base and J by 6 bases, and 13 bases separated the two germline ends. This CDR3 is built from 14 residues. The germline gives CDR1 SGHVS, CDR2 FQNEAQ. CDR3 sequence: CASSLDRRVGEQYF. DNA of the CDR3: TGTGCCAGCAGCTTAGACCGGAGAGTGGGCGAGCAGTACTTC.

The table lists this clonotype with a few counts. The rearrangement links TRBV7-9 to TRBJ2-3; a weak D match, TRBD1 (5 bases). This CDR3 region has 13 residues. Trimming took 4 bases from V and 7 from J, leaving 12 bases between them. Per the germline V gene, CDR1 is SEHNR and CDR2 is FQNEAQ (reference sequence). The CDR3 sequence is CASSSSDRNTQYF. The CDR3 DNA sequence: TGTGCCAGCAGCTCGAGCGACAGAAATACGCAGTATTTT. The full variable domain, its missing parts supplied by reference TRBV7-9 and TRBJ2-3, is DTGVSQNPRHKITKRGQNVTFRCDPISEHNRLYWYRQTLGQGPEFLTYFQNEAQLEKSRLLSDRFSAERPKGSFSTLEIQRTEQGDSAMYLCASSSSDRNTQYFGPGTRLTVL.

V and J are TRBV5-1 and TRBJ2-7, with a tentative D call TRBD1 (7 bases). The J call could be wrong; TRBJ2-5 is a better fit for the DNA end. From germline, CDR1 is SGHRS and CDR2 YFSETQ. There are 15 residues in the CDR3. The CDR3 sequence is CASSLELPGGETQYF. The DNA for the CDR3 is TGCGCCAGCAGCTTGGAACTCCCAGGGGGGGAGACCCAGTACTTC.

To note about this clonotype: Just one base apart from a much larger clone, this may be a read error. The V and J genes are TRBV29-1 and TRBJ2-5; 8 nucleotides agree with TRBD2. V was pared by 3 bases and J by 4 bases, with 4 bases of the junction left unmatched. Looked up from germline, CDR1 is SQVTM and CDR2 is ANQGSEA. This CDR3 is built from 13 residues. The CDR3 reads CSVEGGGTETQYF. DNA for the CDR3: TGCAGCGTTGAGGGCGGGGGGACAGAGACCCAGTACTTC. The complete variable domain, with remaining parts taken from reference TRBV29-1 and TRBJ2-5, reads SAVISQKPSRDICQRGTSLTIQCQVDSQVTMMFWYRQQPGQSLTLIATANQGSEATYESGFVIDKFPISRPNLTFSTLTVSNMSPEDSSIYLCSVEGGGTETQYFGPGTRLLVL.

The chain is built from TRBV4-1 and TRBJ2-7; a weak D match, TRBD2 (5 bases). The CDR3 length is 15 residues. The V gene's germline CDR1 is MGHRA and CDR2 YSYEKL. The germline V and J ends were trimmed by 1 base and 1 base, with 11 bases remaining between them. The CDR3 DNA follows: TGCGCCAGCAGCCAAGCTTCGCGACTATCCTACGAGCAGTACTTC. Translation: CASSQASRLSYEQYF.

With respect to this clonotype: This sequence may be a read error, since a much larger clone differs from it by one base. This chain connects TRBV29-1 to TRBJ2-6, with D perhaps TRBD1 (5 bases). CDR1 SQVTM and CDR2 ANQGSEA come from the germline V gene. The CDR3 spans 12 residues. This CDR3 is CSVDNGANVPTF. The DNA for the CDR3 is TGCAGCGTTGATAATGGGGCCAACGTCCCGACTTTC.

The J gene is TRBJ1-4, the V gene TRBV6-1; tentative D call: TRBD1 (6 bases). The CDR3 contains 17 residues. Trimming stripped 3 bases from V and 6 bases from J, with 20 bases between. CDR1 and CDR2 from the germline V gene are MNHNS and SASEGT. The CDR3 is CASSDWVRRQVHEKLFF. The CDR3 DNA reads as TGTGCCAGCAGTGATTGGGTGCGGCGACAGGTCCATGAAAAACTGTTTTTT.